A single sample is the source of the 20 T cell receptor beta chains below, sequenced in a study of blood T cell repertoires in COVID-19. Measured with immunoSEQ multiplex PCR; TCRdb has only the in-frame clones, and not every one. The data show about 270,000 clones, with more than 70% seen just once and roughly 5.7% held by the top ten. Material for sequencing was peripheral blood. The receptors come from an elderly man with acute or convalescent COVID-19.

This clone appeared a single time. The genes are TRBV9 and TRBJ2-3, with 8 bases fitting TRBD2. The germline V gene has CDR1 SGDLS and CDR2 YYNGEE. CDR3 length equals 14 residues. With 0 bases clipped from V and 8 bases from J, the junction kept 5 bases outside the gene matches. The CDR3 loop is CASSVAGGAGTQYF. DNA of the CDR3: TGTGCCAGCAGCGTAGCCGGGGGGGCTGGTACGCAGTATTTT.

The chain uses TRBV30 and TRBJ1-5; the match to TRBD1 covers 8 bases. The V segment lost 4 bases and the J segment 4 bases; nucleotides outside the gene matches: 6. This CDR3 is 14 amino acids long. Germline V lookup: CDR1 GTSNPN, CDR2 SVGIG (reference sequence). The CDR3 DNA reads TGTGCCTGGACGACCGACAGGGGTAATCAGCCCCAGCATTTT. It is translated as CAWTTDRGNQPQHF. Full variable domain (rest looked up from reference TRBV30 and TRBJ1-5): SQTIHQWPATLVQPVGSPLSLECTVEGTSNPNLYWYRQAAGRGLQLLFYSVGIGQISSEVPQNLSASRPQDRQFILSSKKLLLSDSGFYLCAWTTDRGNQPQHFGDGTRLSIL.

This sequence joins TRBV21-1 and TRBJ2-7; TRBD2, as called in the table, went unchecked against the DNA. TRBV21-1 is described as a pseudogene. The CDR3 consists of 15 residues. The chain's CDR3 is CASSKQGLAGAEQYF. CDR3 in DNA: TGTGCCAGCAGCAAGCAGGGACTAGCGGGAGCCGAGCAGTACTTC.

V gene TRBV9 combines with J gene TRBJ2-2, with D tentatively TRBD1 (6 bases). The CDR3 runs to 13 residues. V was pared by 3 bases and J by 3 bases, with 6 bases between. CDR1 and CDR2 from the germline V gene are SGDLS and YYNGEE. CDR3 amino acids: CASSAGDTGELFF. CDR3 nucleotide sequence: TGTGCCAGCAGCGCAGGGGACACCGGGGAGCTGTTTTTT.

Here the CDR3 DNA reads TGTGCCAGTAGTCCCGTGCTGTCAGGGATCTTCGTTCAGCCCCAGCATTTT. Protein: CASSPVLSGIFVQPQHF. The chain links TRBV19 to TRBJ1-5; D is possibly TRBD1 (5 bases). This CDR3 has 17 amino acids. The V gene's germline CDR1 is LNHDA and CDR2 SQIVND (reference sequence). V was cut by 5 bases and J by 6 bases, with 23 bases left in between. Full variable domain (remainder filled in from reference TRBV19 and TRBJ1-5): DGGITQSPKYLFRKEGQNVTLSCEQNLNHDAMYWYRQDPGQGLRLIYYSQIVNDFQKGDIAEGYSVSREKKESFPLTVTSAQKNPTAFYLCASSPVLSGIFVQPQHFGDGTRLSIL.

CDR3 region: CASSLPGETQYF. CDR3 bases: TGTGCCAGCAGTTTGCCGGGAGAGACCCAGTACTTC. V gene TRBV12-3 or TRBV12-4 combines with J gene TRBJ2-5; D not certain. The CDR3 runs to 12 residues. Trimming took off 3 bases at V and 4 bases at J, with 6 bases between the two ends.

The chain links TRBV30 to TRBJ2-5; 8 nucleotides match TRBD2. This CDR3 region has 14 residues. CDR1 and CDR2 (germline): GTSNPN, SVGIG (reference sequence). After removal of 3 bases from V and 5 bases from J, the junction contained 8 bases not matched to a gene. Here the CDR3 reads CAWRTPGGRETQYF. The CDR3 DNA follows: TGTGCCTGGAGGACTCCGGGGGGGCGGGAGACCCAGTACTTC. The full variable domain, with the rest looked up from reference TRBV30 and TRBJ2-5, is SQTIHQWPATLVQPVGSPLSLECTVEGTSNPNLYWYRQAAGRGLQLLFYSVGIGQISSEVPQNLSASRPQDRQFILSSKKLLLSDSGFYLCAWRTPGGRETQYFGPGTRLLVL.

This clone showed up many times. V is TRBV11-2 and J is TRBJ2-7; 7 nucleotides agree with TRBD2. The germline V gene encodes CDR1 SGHAT and CDR2 FQNNGV. Trimming at V came to 3 bases and at J to 4 bases, leaving 0 bases not matched to a gene. This CDR3 spans 12 amino acids. CDR3 coding DNA: TGTGCCAGCAGCTTCGGGGGGTACGAGCAGTACTTC. Residues: CASSFGGYEQYF.

This clone showed up just a few times. V gene TRBV11-2 combines with J gene TRBJ1-1; D perhaps matches TRBD1 (6 bases). Germline-derived CDR1 and CDR2 are SGHAT and FQNNGV. CDR3 size: 14 residues. Trimming stripped 5 bases from V and 1 base from J, with 11 bases between. CDR3 sequence: CASSPETGNTEAFF. The CDR3 region has the DNA TGTGCCAGCAGCCCAGAGACAGGGAACACTGAAGCTTTCTTT. Complete variable domain (other parts from reference TRBV11-2 and TRBJ1-1): EAGVAQSPRYKIIEKRQSVAFWCNPISGHATLYWYQQILGQGPKLLIQFQNNGVVDDSQLPKDRFSAERLKGVDSTLKIQPAKLEDSAVYLCASSPETGNTEAFFGQGTRLTVV.

V usage is TRBV6-5 and J usage is TRBJ2-7; perhaps TRBD2 as D (5 bases). Germline lookup yields CDR1 MNHEY and CDR2 SVGAGI. V was cut by 7 bases and J by 0 bases, with 10 bases left in between. The CDR3 runs to 13 residues. The CDR3 spells CASTEAHSYEQYF. As DNA, the CDR3 is TGTGCCAGCACGGAGGCTCACTCCTACGAGCAGTACTTC.

CDR3 residues: CASSLGPQGNQPQHF. The CDR3 DNA follows: TGCGCCAGCAGCTTAGGCCCCCAGGGTAATCAGCCCCAGCATTTT. This rearrangement joins TRBV5-1 to TRBJ1-5, with TRBD1 as a possible D gene (5 bases). The CDR3 has 15 residues. Germline V gives CDR1 SGHRS, CDR2 YFSETQ. Trimming stripped 2 bases from V and 4 bases from J, with 13 bases between.

This clone was found a few times. The V and J genes are TRBV5-1 and TRBJ1-3; D perhaps matches TRBD1 (6 bases). CDR3 length: 15 amino acids. Germline V gene sequence: CDR1 SGHRS, CDR2 YFSETQ. The V and J ends lost 4 bases and 0 bases respectively, with 11 bases between them. CDR3 coding DNA: TGCGCCAGCAGCCCCGGGGACAACTCTGGAAACACCATATATTTT. Residues: CASSPGDNSGNTIYF. The variable domain in full, completed from reference TRBV5-1 and TRBJ1-3, reads KAGVTQTPRYLIKTRGQQVTLSCSPISGHRSVSWYQQTPGQGLQFLFEYFSETQRNKGNFPGRFSGRQFSNSRSEMNVSTLELGDSALYLCASSPGDNSGNTIYFGEGSWLTVV.

The chain uses TRBV19 and TRBJ1-6; D unclear. V was clipped by 6 bases and J by 0 bases, with 15 bases between them. The CDR3 is 17 residues long. Germline CDR1 is LNHDA and CDR2 is SQIVND (reference sequence). The CDR3 is CASRSYQHSSYNSPLHF. In nucleotides, the CDR3 is TGTGCCAGTAGATCGTATCAACACAGCTCCTATAATTCACCCCTCCACTTT.

The chain couples TRBV19 to TRBJ2-5; D might be TRBD1 (7 bases). Germline loops: CDR1 LNHDA, CDR2 SQIVND (reference sequence). Trimming took 4 bases from V and 4 from J, leaving 22 bases between them. This CDR3 region has 17 residues. The CDR3 nucleotides read TGTGCCAGTAGTACCCGCCGCAGGGGGGAATTGGGAGAGACCCAGTACTTC. This encodes CASSTRRRGELGETQYF.

The rearrangement joins TRBV7-9 to TRBJ2-3; 15 positions match TRBD2. V gave up 5 bases and J gave up 6 bases; unmatched junction bases: 12. The CDR3 spans 18 residues. Germline V gene lookup returns CDR1 SEHNR and CDR2 FQNEAQ (reference sequence). The CDR3 protein is CASSLVPSGTSGRDTQYF. The CDR3, as DNA: TGTGCCAGCAGCCTAGTCCCCTCCGGGACTAGCGGGAGGGATACGCAGTATTTT.

The chain recombines TRBV28 with TRBJ2-7; D gene uncertain. Trimming pared 3 bases from V and 2 bases from J, leaving 11 bases between. The CDR3 has 14 residues. Per the germline V gene, CDR1 is MDHEN and CDR2 is SYDVKM. Here the CDR3 reads CASSFPAGAYEQYF. In DNA form, the CDR3 reads TGTGCCAGCAGTTTCCCTGCCGGAGCCTACGAGCAGTACTTC.

The sample holds one count of this clone. The genes are TRBV27 and TRBJ1-1; D may be TRBD1 (6 bases). The CDR3 covers 16 residues. The V end lost 5 bases, the J end lost 1 base, and 17 bases lay between the germline ends. Germline CDR1 reads MNHEY; CDR2 reads SMNVEV (reference sequence). The CDR3 sequence is CASSPYPQGPNTEAFF. CDR3 nucleotides: TGTGCCAGCAGTCCCTATCCACAGGGCCCGAACACTGAAGCTTTCTTT.

The J gene is TRBJ2-2, the V gene TRBV10-1; 7 bases match TRBD1. Trimming took 6 bases from V and 4 from J; bases not matched to a gene: 2. This CDR3 has 13 amino acids. Per the germline V gene, CDR1 is WNHNN and CDR2 is SYGVQD (reference sequence). The CDR3 DNA follows: TGCGCCAGCAGACAGGGGAGCACCGGGGAGCTGTTTTTT. This codes for CASRQGSTGELFF.

The chain joins TRBV5-6 to TRBJ1-2; 7 positions match TRBD1. Trimming removed 0 bases from V and 5 bases from J; junction bases left unmatched: 7. This CDR3 has 15 amino acids. Germline CDR1 is SGHDT and CDR2 is YYEEEE. Here the CDR3 reads CASSLGDSGGYGYTF. The CDR3 DNA follows: TGTGCCAGCAGCTTGGGGGACAGCGGAGGGTATGGCTACACCTTC.

The J gene is TRBJ2-7, the V gene TRBV4-2; 7 bases agree with TRBD1. This CDR3 contains 17 residues. The V segment lost 1 base and the J segment 3 bases; nucleotides outside the gene matches: 12. The V gene's germline CDR1 is LGHNA and CDR2 YNFKEQ. The CDR3 DNA sequence: TGTGCCAGCAGCCAAGCTTTGGGCGAGGGGACAGACTACGAGCAGTACTTC. This gives the protein CASSQALGEGTDYEQYF.